Listed below are T cell receptor beta chains from one sample, sequenced in a study of post-analysis software for immune sequencing data. A single record per CDR3 protein comes from TCRdb applying MiXCR to the PCR reads. The sample shows about 400,000 distinct CDR3 sequences, less than 40% of them seen only once. The source material was blood. These receptor sequences come from a girl aged 10 to 17 with multiple sclerosis. CDR3s include the opening cysteine and the closing phenylalanine or tryptophan. D genes are given only for firm matches. Rows give clone size only sometimes, using once, few, many, or a class for an expanded clone.

size	J	D	V	DNA	CDR3
-	TRBJ2-1	TRBD1	TRBV9	TGTGCCAGCAGCGTAGGGTCAGGGGGTTACAATGAGCAGTTCTTC	CASSVGSGGYNEQFF
-	TRBJ1-2	-	TRBV5-1	TGCGCCAGCAGACTAATGGGAGGGGCCGACTATGGCTACACCTTC	CASRLMGGADYGYTF
-	TRBJ1-2	-	TRBV7-2	TGTGCCAGCAGCCCAGCCTGGGACTTTGCTAACTATGGCTACACCTTC	CASSPAWDFANYGYTF
few	TRBJ1-2	-	TRBV6-6	TGTGCCAGCAGTTACAGTTTAAGACCTACCAACTATGGCTACACCTTC	CASSYSLRPTNYGYTF
few	TRBJ1-2	-	TRBV5-1	TGCGCCAGCAGCGGCCTTACGAACTATGGCTACACCTTC	CASSGLTNYGYTF
-	TRBJ2-2	-	TRBV5-6	TGTGCCAGCAGCTCCATTGGGGACACCGGGGAGCTGTTTTTT	CASSSIGDTGELFF
-	TRBJ2-5	TRBD2	TRBV13	TGTGCCAGCAGCCAGGAGGCGACTAGCGGTAGGCAGTACTTC	CASSQEATSGRQYF
-	TRBJ2-1	TRBD2	TRBV12-3/TRBV12-4	TGTGCCAGCAGTTCGAGCGGGGAGTCCTACAATGAGCAGTTCTTC	CASSSSGESYNEQFF
-	TRBJ1-5	-	TRBV6-1	TGTGCCAGCAGTGACGGCACTAGTCAGCCCCAGCATTTT	CASSDGTSQPQHF
-	TRBJ2-1	-	TRBV10-3	TGTGCCATCAGTGGGGAACAGAGGAGCTCCTACAATGAGCAGTTCTTC	CAISGEQRSSYNEQFF
-	TRBJ1-5	TRBD1	TRBV24-1	TGTGCCACCAGTGACAGGGGGCGACCTCAGCCCCAGCATTTT	CATSDRGRPQPQHF
few	TRBJ2-1	-	TRBV7-9	TGTGCCAGCAGCTTAAACGTAGTAGGTGAGCAGTTCTTC	CASSLNVVGEQFF
few	TRBJ2-3	TRBD1	TRBV2	TGTGCCAGCAGTGGGGACAGGGATACGCAGTATTTT	CASSGDRDTQYF
few	TRBJ1-6	-	TRBV12-3/TRBV12-4	TGTGCCAGCAGTTTCGTAAGCTCCTATAATTCACCCCTCCACTTT	CASSFVSSYNSPLHF
few	TRBJ1-1	-	TRBV18	TGTGCCAGCTCACCACCCCAAGACGGGACACCACCGAACACTGAAGCTTTCTTT	CASSPPQDGTPPNTEAFF
few	TRBJ1-1	-	TRBV20-1	TGCAGTGCTAGAGATCTCAGGGGAAACACTGAAGCTTTCTTT	CSARDLRGNTEAFF
few	TRBJ1-2	TRBD1	TRBV12-3/TRBV12-4	TGTGCCAGCAGTGCAAGTCCGGGACAGATGTATGGCTACACCTTC	CASSASPGQMYGYTF
few	TRBJ2-5	-	TRBV7-2	TGTGCCAGCAGCCGCGCCCGGGGCGGGACCCAGTACTTC	CASSRARGGTQYF
few	TRBJ1-6	-	TRBV12-3/TRBV12-4	TGTGCCAGCAGTTTAGCGGGACAAAATTCACCCCTCCACTTT	CASSLAGQNSPLHF
few	TRBJ2-5	-	TRBV7-9	TGTGCCAGCAGCCCGGTGGGGCGCCAAGAGACCCAGTACTTC	CASSPVGRQETQYF
-	TRBJ1-3	-	TRBV11-2	TGTGCCAGCAGCTTAGGGTTCCTGCCGGCAGGGAATCTCTCTGGAAACACCATATATTTT	CASSLGFLPAGNLSGNTIYF
-	TRBJ2-5	TRBD2	TRBV11-2	TGTGCCAGCCATGGTGGGGAGGGAGAGACCCAGTACTTC	CASHGGEGETQYF
once	TRBJ2-7	TRBD2	TRBV6-2/TRBV6-3	TGTGCCAGCACAGAATGGGAGGGATCGGCCTACGAGCAGTACTTC	CASTEWEGSAYEQYF
-	TRBJ2-4	-	TRBV7-8	TGTGCCAGCAGCCTGGGGGAAAATCAGTACTTC	CASSLGENQYF
-	TRBJ2-5	TRBD2	TRBV20-1	TGCAGTGCCCGACTAGCGGGGCTGGAGACCCAGTACTTC	CSARLAGLETQYF
-	TRBJ2-7	TRBD1	TRBV12-3/TRBV12-4	TGTGCCAGCAGTGCTTCCTGGACAGGGACCTACGAGCAGTACTTC	CASSASWTGTYEQYF
-	TRBJ1-6	TRBD1	TRBV9	TGTGCCGGCAGCGTATCCACAGGGGGCAGCGGGAATTCACCCCTCCACTTT	CAGSVSTGGSGNSPLHF
once	TRBJ2-6	TRBD1	TRBV10-3	TGTGCCATCAGTGGGACAGGTTCTTCTGGGGCCAACGTCCTGACTTTC	CAISGTGSSGANVLTF
-	TRBJ2-7	TRBD1	TRBV7-9	TGTGCCAGCAGCCACCTGGGGACAGCGTCGTACGAGCAGTACTTC	CASSHLGTASYEQYF
-	TRBJ1-6	-	TRBV12-3/TRBV12-4	TGTGCCAGCAGTTTAAACTCAGGGATCAATTCACCCCTCCACTTT	CASSLNSGINSPLHF
-	TRBJ1-6	TRBD1	TRBV5-1	TGCGCCAGCAAGACAGGGGAGAATTCACCCCTCCACTTT	CASKTGENSPLHF
-	TRBJ2-3	TRBD1	TRBV4-2	TGTGCCAGCAGCCAAGAGTACTCGGACAGGGGGGACCAGTATTTT	CASSQEYSDRGDQYF
-	TRBJ2-1	-	TRBV5-1	TGCGCCAGCAGCCCCGGCCTTATTGAACGCAATGAGCAGTTCTTC	CASSPGLIERNEQFF
few	TRBJ1-2	TRBD1	TRBV27	TGTGCCAGCAGTATGACAGGGGAGGATGGCTACACCTTC	CASSMTGEDGYTF
-	TRBJ1-4	-	TRBV29-1	TGCAGCGTTGAAGGAGGTCAGGGACGGGAAAAACTGTTTTTT	CSVEGGQGREKLFF
-	TRBJ1-5	-	TRBV12-3/TRBV12-4	TGTGCCAGCAGTTTAGGGTACAGGTATAGCAATCAGCCCCAGCATTTT	CASSLGYRYSNQPQHF
-	TRBJ1-1	-	TRBV7-6	TGTGCCAGCAGCTTAGGACGGCAGTCGAACACTGAAGCTTTCTTT	CASSLGRQSNTEAFF
few	TRBJ1-2	-	TRBV20-1	TGCAGTGCTAGAGAAACAGGGTGGGGCTATGGCTACACCTTC	CSARETGWGYGYTF
-	TRBJ2-5	-	TRBV19	TGTGCCAGTAGGCCCCCGGGGGGCCAAGAGCCCCAGTACTTC	CASRPPGGQEPQYF
-	TRBJ1-2	-	TRBV6-6	TGTGCCAGCAGCCTCGATTTAGGCTACACCTTC	CASSLDLGYTF
-	TRBJ1-4	TRBD1	TRBV11-2	TGTGCCAGCAGCGGACAGGGTTCAACTAATGAAAAACTGTTTTTT	CASSGQGSTNEKLFF
few	TRBJ2-6	TRBD2	TRBV15	TGTGCCACCAGCAGAGATAAAGGGACTAGGATGGCTGGGGCCAACGTCCTGACTTTC	CATSRDKGTRMAGANVLTF
-	TRBJ2-2	-	TRBV7-2	TGTGCCAGCAGCTTCACTACGAACACCGGGGAGCTGTTTTTT	CASSFTTNTGELFF
-	TRBJ1-5	TRBD1	TRBV6-5	TGTGCCAGCAGTTCTCACTCTAGACAGGGCGGGAATCAGCCCCAGCATTTT	CASSSHSRQGGNQPQHF
few	TRBJ2-5	-	TRBV12-3/TRBV12-4	TGTGCCAGCAGTTTAGGGGCGAGCACGGGGTTTGGGGAGACCCAGTACTTC	CASSLGASTGFGETQYF
-	TRBJ2-3	TRBD2	TRBV4-2	TGTGCCAGCAGCCAAGACGGAACTAGCGGGGTCACAGATACGCAGTATTTT	CASSQDGTSGVTDTQYF
few	TRBJ2-1	TRBD2	TRBV7-2	TGTGCCAGCAGCTCCTGGACTAGCGGGGGCGATGAGCAGTTCTTC	CASSSWTSGGDEQFF